What follows describes a single TCR beta chain. Generated by immunoSEQ multiplex PCR, the TCRdb table keeps only in-frame clones and is missing some. The sample holds 55,000 to 75,000 clones, roughly four fifths seen once. This CDR3 has 16 amino acids. With V trimmed by 3 bases and J by 2 bases, 4 bases remained unmatched. Germline loops: CDR1 KGHSH, CDR2 LQKENI. The entry originates in a study of radiotherapy plus CTLA-4 blockade in lung cancer. Looking at the study overall: Objective responses were observed in approximately 20% of patients, and disease control was achieved by about 30%.

This TCR came from a human donor with non-small cell lung cancer whose response to radiotherapy plus ipilimumab could not be evaluated. Some clones in this sample may be carry-over from other donors' samples. This chain links TRBV18 with TRBJ2-1; 10 positions agree with TRBD1. The specimen was peripheral blood, collected from a patient treated with radiotherapy plus ipilimumab. CDR3 residues: CASSPGTGDAYNEQFF. In nucleotides, the CDR3 is TGTGCCAGCTCACCTGGGACAGGGGATGCCTACAATGAGCAGTTCTTC.